The sequence of this TCR beta chain was determined in a study of cytomegalovirus exposure and HLA in healthy donors. Across the study: Out of 150 million to 200 million T cells, an earlier analysis found around 120 million unique TCR beta sequences in total. Overall study results and limits: Later analysis associated a missense DCLRE1C variant with TCR beta V- and J-gene trimming. It was about 180 TCR beta chains that were listed as cytomegalovirus-associated. Across all donors, roughly uniform sequencing depth was an assumption of the presence/absence analyses.

This CDR3 is built from 16 residues. CDR1 and CDR2 (germline): SGHVS, FQNEAQ. J gave up 3 bases and V 1 base, and 1 base lay outside the gene matches. The primer mix had 60 Vbeta and 13 Jbeta primers. Produced via immunoSEQ multiplex PCR; TCRdb's table is partial and in-frame only. The data hold roughly 260,000 clones, with 84% observed a single time. This clone was recorded once. Antigen unknown. The sequencing input was PBMCs. The clonotype comes from a woman aged 40 to 50 in good health and CMV-seropositive. The chain uses TRBV7-8 and TRBJ2-6; 9 bases align to TRBD1. CDR3 sequence reads: CASSLDRGLGANVLTF. The CDR3 DNA is TGTGCCAGCAGCTTAGACAGGGGGCTTGGGGCCAACGTCCTGACTTTC.